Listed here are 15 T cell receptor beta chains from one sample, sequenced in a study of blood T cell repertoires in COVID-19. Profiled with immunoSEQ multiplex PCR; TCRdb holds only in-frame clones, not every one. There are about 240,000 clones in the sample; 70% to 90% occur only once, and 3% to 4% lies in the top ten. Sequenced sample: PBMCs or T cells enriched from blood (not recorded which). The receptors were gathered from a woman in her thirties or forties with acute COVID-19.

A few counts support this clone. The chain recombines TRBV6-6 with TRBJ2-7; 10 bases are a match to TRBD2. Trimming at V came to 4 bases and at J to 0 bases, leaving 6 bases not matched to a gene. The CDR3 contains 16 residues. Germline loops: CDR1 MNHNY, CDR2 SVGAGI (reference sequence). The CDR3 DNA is TGTGCCAGCAGTTTAATAGCGGGAGGCAGCTCCTACGAGCAGTACTTC. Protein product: CASSLIAGGSSYEQYF.

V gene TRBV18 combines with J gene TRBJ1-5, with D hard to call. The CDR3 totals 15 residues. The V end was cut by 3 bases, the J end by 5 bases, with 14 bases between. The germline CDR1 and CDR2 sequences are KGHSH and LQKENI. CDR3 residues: CASSPGREGDQPQHF. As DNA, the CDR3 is TGTGCCAGCTCACCGGGGAGGGAGGGAGATCAGCCCCAGCATTTT.

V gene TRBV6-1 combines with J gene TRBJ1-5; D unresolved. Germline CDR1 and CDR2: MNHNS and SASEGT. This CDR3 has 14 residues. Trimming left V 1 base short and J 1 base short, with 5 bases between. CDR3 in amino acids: CASSEGGSNQPQHF. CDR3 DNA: TGTGCCAGCAGTGAAGGAGGAAGCAATCAGCCCCAGCATTTT.

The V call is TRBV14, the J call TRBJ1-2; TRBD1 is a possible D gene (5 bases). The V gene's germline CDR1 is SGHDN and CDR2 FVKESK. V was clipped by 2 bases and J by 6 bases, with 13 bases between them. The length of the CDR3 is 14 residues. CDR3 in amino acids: CASSQLGGGDGYTF. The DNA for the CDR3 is TGTGCCAGCAGCCAACTGGGGGGTGGTGATGGCTACACCTTC. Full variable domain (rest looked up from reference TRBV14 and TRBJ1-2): EAGVTQFPSHSVIEKGQTVTLRCDPISGHDNLYWYRRVMGKEIKFLLHFVKESKQDESGMPNNRFLAERTGGTYSTLKVQPAELEDSGVYFCASSQLGGGDGYTFGSGTRLTVV.

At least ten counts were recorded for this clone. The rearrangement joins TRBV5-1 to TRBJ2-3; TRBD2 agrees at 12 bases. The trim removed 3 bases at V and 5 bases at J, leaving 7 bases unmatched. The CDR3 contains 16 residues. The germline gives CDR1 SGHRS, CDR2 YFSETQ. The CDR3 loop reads CASSSLAGGGRDTQYF. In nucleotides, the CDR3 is TGCGCCAGCAGCTCACTAGCGGGAGGTGGTAGAGATACGCAGTATTTT.

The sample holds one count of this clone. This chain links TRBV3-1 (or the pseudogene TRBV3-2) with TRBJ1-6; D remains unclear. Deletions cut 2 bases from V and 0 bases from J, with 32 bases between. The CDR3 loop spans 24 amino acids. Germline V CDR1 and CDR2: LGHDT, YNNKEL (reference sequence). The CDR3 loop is CASSQSPLGGGHARSSSYNSPLHF. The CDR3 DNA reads TGTGCCAGCAGCCAAAGCCCTTTAGGTGGCGGCCATGCACGTTCGAGCTCCTATAATTCACCCCTCCACTTT.

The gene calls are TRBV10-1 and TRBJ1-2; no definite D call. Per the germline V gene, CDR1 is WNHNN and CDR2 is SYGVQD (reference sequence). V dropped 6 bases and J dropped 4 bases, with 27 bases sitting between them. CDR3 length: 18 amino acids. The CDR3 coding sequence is TGCGCCAGCAGCCCCCGGAGAGGGTACCCCTCCCTTAGCTATGGCTACACCTTC. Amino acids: CASSPRRGYPSLSYGYTF.

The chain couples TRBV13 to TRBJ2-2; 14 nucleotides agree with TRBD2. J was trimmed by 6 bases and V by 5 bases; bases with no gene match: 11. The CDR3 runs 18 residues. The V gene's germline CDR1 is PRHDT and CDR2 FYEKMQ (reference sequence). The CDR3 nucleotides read TGTGCCAGCAGCCAGACTAGCGGGAGGGCTCTACACGCCGGGGAGCTGTTTTTT. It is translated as CASSQTSGRALHAGELFF.

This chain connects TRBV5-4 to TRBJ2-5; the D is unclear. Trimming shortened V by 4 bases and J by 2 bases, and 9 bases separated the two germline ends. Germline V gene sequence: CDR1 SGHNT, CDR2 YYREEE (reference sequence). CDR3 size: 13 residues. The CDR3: CASSPTSQETQYF. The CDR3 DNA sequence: TGTGCCAGCAGCCCGACATCGCAAGAGACCCAGTACTTC.

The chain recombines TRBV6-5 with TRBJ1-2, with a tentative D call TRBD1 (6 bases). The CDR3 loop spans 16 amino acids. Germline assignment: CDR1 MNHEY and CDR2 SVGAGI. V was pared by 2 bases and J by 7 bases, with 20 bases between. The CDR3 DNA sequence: TGTGCCAGCAGTTACAGAGGGGGTGCAGGGATGGGTGGCTACACCTTC. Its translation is CASSYRGGAGMGGYTF.

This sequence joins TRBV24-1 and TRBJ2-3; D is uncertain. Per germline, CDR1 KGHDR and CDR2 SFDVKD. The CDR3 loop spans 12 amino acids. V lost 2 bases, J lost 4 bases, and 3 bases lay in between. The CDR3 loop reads CATSDSSDTQYF. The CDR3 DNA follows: TGTGCCACCAGTGATTCTTCAGATACGCAGTATTTT.

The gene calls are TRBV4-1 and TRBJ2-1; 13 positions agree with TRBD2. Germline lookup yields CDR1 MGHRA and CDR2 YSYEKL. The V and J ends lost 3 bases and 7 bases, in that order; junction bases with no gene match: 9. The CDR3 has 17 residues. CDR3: CASSQVDLGLAGNEQFF. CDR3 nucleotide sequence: TGCGCCAGCAGCCAGGTAGACCTGGGACTAGCGGGAAATGAGCAGTTCTTC.

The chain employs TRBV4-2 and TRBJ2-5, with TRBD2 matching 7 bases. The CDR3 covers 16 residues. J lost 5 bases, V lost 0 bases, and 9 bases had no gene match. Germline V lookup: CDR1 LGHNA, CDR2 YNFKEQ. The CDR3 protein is CASSQESLAEKETQYF. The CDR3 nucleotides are TGTGCCAGCAGCCAAGAAAGTCTAGCGGAGAAGGAGACCCAGTACTTC.

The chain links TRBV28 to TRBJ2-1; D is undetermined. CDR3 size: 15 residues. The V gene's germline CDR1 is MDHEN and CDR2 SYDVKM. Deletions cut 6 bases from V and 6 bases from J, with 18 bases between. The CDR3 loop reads CASSLPVQNSNEQFF. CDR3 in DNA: TGTGCCAGCAGCCTGCCAGTACAGAATAGCAATGAGCAGTTCTTC. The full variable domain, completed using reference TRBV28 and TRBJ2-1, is DVKVTQSSRYLVKRTGEKVFLECVQDMDHENMFWYRQDPGLGLRLIYFSYDVKMKEKGDIPEGYSVSREKKERFSLILESASTNQTSMYLCASSLPVQNSNEQFFGPGTRLTVL.

CDR3 DNA sequence: TGTGCCAGCAGCTTAGATAGTGGTGGCAATCAGCCCCAGCATTTT. Protein product: CASSLDSGGNQPQHF. The chain recombines TRBV7-2 with TRBJ1-5; no clear D. Germline V gives CDR1 SGHTA, CDR2 FQGNSA. V was trimmed by 1 base and J by 2 bases, leaving 9 bases between them. There are 15 residues in the CDR3.